The present T cell receptor (beta chain) was sequenced within a study of blood T cell repertoires in COVID-19. As for the study in general: Sites across the United States, Italy and Spain contributed samples from acute and convalescent COVID-19. T cells, B-cell-depleted T cells, or PBMCs supplied cDNA or gDNA.

TCRdb's table, derived via immunoSEQ multiplex PCR, lists solely in-frame clones and lacks some. The table has some 350,000 clones, roughly 88% seen once. Recovery meant two consecutive negative NP/OP PCR tests, professional clearance, or resolved symptoms. This CDR3 is built from 15 residues. Trimming at V came to 0 bases and at J to 4 bases, leaving 4 bases not matched to a gene. Germline-derived CDR1 and CDR2 are SGHTA and FQGNSA. This clonotype originated in a man aged 30 to 45 who had recovered from COVID-19. Sequencing used PBMCs or T cells enriched from blood (not recorded which). The V gene is TRBV7-2, the J gene TRBJ2-5, with 8 nucleotides matching TRBD2. For the CDR3, the DNA is TGTGCCAGCAGCTTAGCGGGGCTAGCGGGAGAGACCCAGTACTTC. This encodes CASSLAGLAGETQYF.